The next 18 T cell receptor beta chains were all read from a single sample in a study of CD8 T cells in Susac syndrome (dated by TCRdb to the late 2010s). Libraries were made using the immunoSEQ multiplex PCR assay. RNA was extracted using the RNeasy kit, and roughly 0.5 to 1 microgram was reverse transcribed with random hexamers. TCRdb reprocessed the public reads (quality trimming at Q25 with fastp, clone calling with MiXCR) and kept in-frame beta chains. Each entry merges the rows of one CDR3 protein and shows their most common DNA and genes. Present in this sample are some 210,000 distinct CDR3 sequences, approximately 94% of which were seen just once. Around 0.15% of the sample is in the top ten clones. Sample: CD4+ T cells from PBMCs. These receptors were taken from a human donor with Susac syndrome.

This clonotype has only one observation. This rearrangement joins TRBV6-5 to TRBJ2-3, with 9 nucleotides matching TRBD1. Germline V lookup: CDR1 MNHEY, CDR2 SVGAGI. Germline trimming cut 1 base from V and 0 bases from J; bases unmatched to any gene: 8. CDR3 length: 18 residues. CDR3 residues: CASSYFSRDRDSTDTQYF. The CDR3 region has the DNA TGTGCCAGCAGTTACTTCTCCAGGGACAGGGACAGCACAGATACGCAGTATTTT.

This rearrangement joins TRBV11-2 to TRBJ1-5, with D unresolved. With 5 bases removed from V and 9 bases from J, the gap between germline ends came to 17 bases. The CDR3 consists of 14 residues. Germline V gives CDR1 SGHAT, CDR2 FQNNGV. CDR3 coding DNA: TGTGCCAGCAGCCCAGCCGGAGGCCCTGGGCCCCAGCATTTT. Encoded protein: CASSPAGGPGPQHF.

This rearrangement joins TRBV7-2 to TRBJ1-4, with a weak D call TRBD1 (5 bases). In germline, CDR1 is SGHTA, CDR2 FQGNSA. The CDR3 covers 14 residues. Deletions cut 5 bases from V and 8 bases from J, with 15 bases between. The CDR3 nucleotides read TGTGCCAGCAGCCCTAATTCAGGGTTCGAAAAACTGTTTTTT. It codes for CASSPNSGFEKLFF.

This chain uses TRBV2 with TRBJ2-3, with D possibly TRBD2 on 6 matching bases. Trimming removed 4 bases from V and 5 bases from J, with 22 bases in between. This CDR3 is 17 amino acids long. Germline V gives CDR1 SNHLY, CDR2 FYNNEI. CDR3 loop: CASSGVRGSGVEDTQYF. The CDR3 DNA reads TGTGCCAGCAGTGGTGTTCGGGGTAGCGGAGTGGAAGATACGCAGTATTTT.

The genes are TRBV5-1 and TRBJ1-2; 9 bases line up with TRBD1. CDR3 length: 15 amino acids. With 3 bases clipped from V and 5 bases from J, the junction kept 8 bases outside the gene matches. Germline lookup yields CDR1 SGHRS and CDR2 YFSETQ. CDR3 amino acids: CASSSMTGTGYGYTF. CDR3 in DNA: TGCGCCAGCAGCTCCATGACCGGGACAGGGTATGGCTACACCTTC.

The rearrangement links TRBV3-1 to TRBJ2-1; 7 positions agree with TRBD2. Germline CDR1 LGHDT, CDR2 YNNKEL (reference sequence). The CDR3 has 14 amino acids. The V gene end was trimmed by 3 bases and the J gene end by 3 bases; junction bases not matched to a gene: 2. Written as DNA, the CDR3 is TGTGCCAGCAGCCAGTCTAGCGGCTACAATGAGCAGTTCTTC. Translated, it gives CASSQSSGYNEQFF.

V is TRBV19 and J is TRBJ2-3, with D perhaps matching TRBD2 (7 bases). Germline CDR1 and CDR2: LNHDA and SQIVND (reference sequence). The CDR3 loop spans 18 amino acids. V lost 6 bases and J lost 4, with 26 bases in between. CDR3 protein: CASSPTFGGGVAADTQYF. CDR3 in DNA: TGTGCCAGTAGCCCGACTTTCGGCGGGGGCGTTGCCGCAGATACGCAGTATTTT.

The V call is TRBV7-8, the J call TRBJ1-6, with a tentative D call TRBD1 (5 bases). The CDR3 contains 16 residues. Germline V gives CDR1 SGHVS, CDR2 FQNEAQ. Trimming took off 1 base at V and 5 bases at J, with 12 bases between the two ends. The CDR3 DNA is TGTGCCAGCAGCTTAGTGGCAATGGGGGATAATTCACCCCTCCACTTT. It translates to CASSLVAMGDNSPLHF.

Only a few counts were recorded for this clonotype. The chain recombines TRBV7-8 with TRBJ1-1; tentative D call: TRBD1 (5 bases). CDR1 is SGHVS and CDR2 is FQNEAQ in the germline V gene. The CDR3 runs to 13 residues. V dropped 3 bases and J dropped 1 base, with 6 bases sitting between them. CDR3 nucleotide sequence: TGTGCCAGCAGCTTCGGGACGAACACTGAAGCTTTCTTT. As protein: CASSFGTNTEAFF. The variable domain in full, with the rest retrieved from reference TRBV7-8 and TRBJ1-1, is GAGVSQSPRYKVAKRGQDVALRCDPISGHVSLFWYQQALGQGPEFLTYFQNEAQLDKSGLPSDRFFAERPEGSVSTLKIQRTQQEDSAVYLCASSFGTNTEAFFGQGTRLTVV.

The chain links TRBV30 to TRBJ2-1; 8 bases map to TRBD2. This CDR3 comprises 13 residues. Trimming removed 8 bases from V and 4 bases from J; junction bases left unmatched: 7. Per the germline V gene, CDR1 is GTSNPN and CDR2 is SVGIG (reference sequence). As DNA, the CDR3 is TGTGCCGCCCGGGGGGGACTATACAATGAGCAGTTCTTC. This translates into CAARGGLYNEQFF.

The rearrangement uses TRBV29-1 and TRBJ2-5; D is perhaps TRBD2 (7 bases). The ends were cut back, 6 bases at V and 5 bases at J, with 19 bases in the middle. The length of the CDR3 is 14 residues. The germline gives CDR1 SQVTM, CDR2 ANQGSEA. For the CDR3, the DNA is TGCAGCGTGGGGGGGGCGGGGGTGAGGGAGACCCAGTACTTC. Residues: CSVGGAGVRETQYF.

In its sample, this clonotype was seen a few times. V usage is TRBV5-1 and J usage is TRBJ1-2; 9 positions agree with TRBD1. Germline CDR1 reads SGHRS; CDR2 reads YFSETQ. V lost 4 bases and J lost 4; bases outside the gene matches: 5. CDR3 length: 14 amino acids. CDR3 sequence reads: CASSRGQGIYGYTF. The DNA of the CDR3 is TGCGCCAGCAGCAGAGGACAGGGGATCTATGGCTACACCTTC.

This clonotype was seen just once. The V gene is TRBV28, the J gene TRBJ1-3; TRBD1 agrees at 7 bases. V dropped 5 bases and J dropped 1; count of bases not matched to a gene: 8. The CDR3 has 16 residues. CDR1 and CDR2 (germline): MDHEN, SYDVKM. The CDR3, as DNA: TGTGCCAGCAGTATGGGACAGACTGTTTCTGGAAACACCATATATTTT. Amino acid sequence: CASSMGQTVSGNTIYF.

The rearrangement joins TRBV20-1 to TRBJ2-3, with D possibly being TRBD2 (5 bases). The CDR3 spans 13 residues. Germline assignment: CDR1 DFQATT and CDR2 SNEGSKA (reference sequence). V was clipped by 6 bases and J by 0 bases, with 10 bases between them. CDR3 DNA: TGCAGTGCCCCTGAGGGTAGCACAGATACGCAGTATTTT. This translates into CSAPEGSTDTQYF.

The chain has TRBV18 and TRBJ1-1; D gene uncertain. From germline, CDR1 is KGHSH and CDR2 LQKENI. Trimming cost V 3 bases and J 7 bases, with 21 bases left between them. The CDR3 runs 16 residues. The CDR3 DNA sequence: TGTGCCAGCTCACCCCCAGGCCGGGCAGCTGGAAGTGAAGCTTTCTTT. It codes for CASSPPGRAAGSEAFF.

The chain couples TRBV2 to TRBJ2-7; D gene unclear. The V gene lost 6 bases and the J gene lost 7 bases, with 16 bases spanning the gap. This CDR3 spans 13 amino acids. Germline lookup yields CDR1 SNHLY and CDR2 FYNNEI. As DNA, the CDR3 is TGTGCCAGCAGATTTGACAACCTCGGGGAGCAGTACTTC. Translation: CASRFDNLGEQYF.

The V call is TRBV20-1, the J call TRBJ1-5; 8 bases are shared with TRBD1. The CDR3 is 14 residues long. With V trimmed by 1 base and J by 1 base, 0 bases remained unmatched. Germline CDR1 DFQATT, CDR2 SNEGSKA (reference sequence). In nucleotides, the CDR3 is TGCAGTGCTAGAGGGGACAGGAGCAATCAGCCCCAGCATTTT. Encoded protein: CSARGDRSNQPQHF.

The chain has TRBV19 and TRBJ2-1; D gene unclear. The CDR3 sequence is 16 residues long. CDR1 and CDR2 (germline): LNHDA, SQIVND (reference sequence). With 6 bases removed from V and 8 bases from J, the gap between germline ends came to 23 bases. CDR3 bases: TGTGCCAGTAGGGCAGGACGGTGGGCACCCCAGGATGAGCAGTTCTTC. This encodes CASRAGRWAPQDEQFF.